The present T cell receptor (beta chain) was sequenced within a study of blood T cell repertoires in COVID-19. Turning to the study itself: T cells, B-cell-depleted T cells, or PBMCs provided the cDNA or gDNA that served as material.

In the study's own analysis: Reference gene primers were amplified, and this amplification served to estimate nucleated cell counts. Libraries were prepared by immunoSEQ multiplex PCR; TCRdb keeps only in-frame clonotypes and omits some of them. The V and J calls and clone size are taken from that table; D and trimming were inferred from the DNA. The top ten hold about 7.8% of the sample, which has 150,000 to 200,000 clones, about three quarters seen once. The CDR3 is 13 residues long. The ends were cut back, 6 bases at V and 5 bases at J, with 14 bases in the middle. Germline values: CDR1 SGHVS, CDR2 FQNEAQ.

The chain couples TRBV7-8 to TRBJ2-7; weak D call: TRBD2 (7 bases). Sequenced input: peripheral blood. This clonotype originated in a man in his sixties with acute or convalescent COVID-19. DNA of the CDR3: TGTGCCAGCAGTCTTCGGGGGGCCCACGAGCAGTACTTC. It is translated as CASSLRGAHEQYF. Together with reference TRBV7-8 and TRBJ2-7, the CDR3 gives the full variable domain: GAGVSQSPRYKVAKRGQDVALRCDPISGHVSLFWYQQALGQGPEFLTYFQNEAQLDKSGLPSDRFFAERPEGSVSTLKIQRTQQEDSAVYLCASSLRGAHEQYFGPGTRLTVT.